This T cell receptor beta chain was identified during a study of long-term antiretroviral therapy in people with HIV. Study conclusions and caveats: Possibly under older ART regimens, blood was drawn between about 2004 and 2018. Clones showing expansion before ART dominated the repertoire at all time points.

The germline V gene encodes CDR1 MNHEY and CDR2 SVGAGI. With 2 bases removed from V and 3 bases from J, the gap between germline ends came to 13 bases. This CDR3 has 15 amino acids. immunoSEQ v3.0 was run at survey level. Only in-frame clones appear in the TCRdb table, and some are missing; sequencing was by immunoSEQ multiplex PCR. The top ten clones hold 16% of a sample with more than 11,000 clones, about 82% of them seen once. Notes on this clone: What it recognizes is unknown.

Participants who had HIV were, without exception, treated in the United States. Until DNA extraction, the samples held between roughly 1-10 million cryopreserved PBMC. The sample here was unsorted PBMCs, taken 1.8 years before starting antiretroviral therapy. The chain recombines TRBV6-5 with TRBJ2-5; tentatively, D is TRBD1 or TRBD2 (5 bases each). The sequence came from a woman aged 40 to 50 with HIV. Written as DNA, the CDR3 is TGTGCCAGCAGTTACCGGACCGGGACGGAAGAGACCCAGTACTTC. Its protein is CASSYRTGTEETQYF.